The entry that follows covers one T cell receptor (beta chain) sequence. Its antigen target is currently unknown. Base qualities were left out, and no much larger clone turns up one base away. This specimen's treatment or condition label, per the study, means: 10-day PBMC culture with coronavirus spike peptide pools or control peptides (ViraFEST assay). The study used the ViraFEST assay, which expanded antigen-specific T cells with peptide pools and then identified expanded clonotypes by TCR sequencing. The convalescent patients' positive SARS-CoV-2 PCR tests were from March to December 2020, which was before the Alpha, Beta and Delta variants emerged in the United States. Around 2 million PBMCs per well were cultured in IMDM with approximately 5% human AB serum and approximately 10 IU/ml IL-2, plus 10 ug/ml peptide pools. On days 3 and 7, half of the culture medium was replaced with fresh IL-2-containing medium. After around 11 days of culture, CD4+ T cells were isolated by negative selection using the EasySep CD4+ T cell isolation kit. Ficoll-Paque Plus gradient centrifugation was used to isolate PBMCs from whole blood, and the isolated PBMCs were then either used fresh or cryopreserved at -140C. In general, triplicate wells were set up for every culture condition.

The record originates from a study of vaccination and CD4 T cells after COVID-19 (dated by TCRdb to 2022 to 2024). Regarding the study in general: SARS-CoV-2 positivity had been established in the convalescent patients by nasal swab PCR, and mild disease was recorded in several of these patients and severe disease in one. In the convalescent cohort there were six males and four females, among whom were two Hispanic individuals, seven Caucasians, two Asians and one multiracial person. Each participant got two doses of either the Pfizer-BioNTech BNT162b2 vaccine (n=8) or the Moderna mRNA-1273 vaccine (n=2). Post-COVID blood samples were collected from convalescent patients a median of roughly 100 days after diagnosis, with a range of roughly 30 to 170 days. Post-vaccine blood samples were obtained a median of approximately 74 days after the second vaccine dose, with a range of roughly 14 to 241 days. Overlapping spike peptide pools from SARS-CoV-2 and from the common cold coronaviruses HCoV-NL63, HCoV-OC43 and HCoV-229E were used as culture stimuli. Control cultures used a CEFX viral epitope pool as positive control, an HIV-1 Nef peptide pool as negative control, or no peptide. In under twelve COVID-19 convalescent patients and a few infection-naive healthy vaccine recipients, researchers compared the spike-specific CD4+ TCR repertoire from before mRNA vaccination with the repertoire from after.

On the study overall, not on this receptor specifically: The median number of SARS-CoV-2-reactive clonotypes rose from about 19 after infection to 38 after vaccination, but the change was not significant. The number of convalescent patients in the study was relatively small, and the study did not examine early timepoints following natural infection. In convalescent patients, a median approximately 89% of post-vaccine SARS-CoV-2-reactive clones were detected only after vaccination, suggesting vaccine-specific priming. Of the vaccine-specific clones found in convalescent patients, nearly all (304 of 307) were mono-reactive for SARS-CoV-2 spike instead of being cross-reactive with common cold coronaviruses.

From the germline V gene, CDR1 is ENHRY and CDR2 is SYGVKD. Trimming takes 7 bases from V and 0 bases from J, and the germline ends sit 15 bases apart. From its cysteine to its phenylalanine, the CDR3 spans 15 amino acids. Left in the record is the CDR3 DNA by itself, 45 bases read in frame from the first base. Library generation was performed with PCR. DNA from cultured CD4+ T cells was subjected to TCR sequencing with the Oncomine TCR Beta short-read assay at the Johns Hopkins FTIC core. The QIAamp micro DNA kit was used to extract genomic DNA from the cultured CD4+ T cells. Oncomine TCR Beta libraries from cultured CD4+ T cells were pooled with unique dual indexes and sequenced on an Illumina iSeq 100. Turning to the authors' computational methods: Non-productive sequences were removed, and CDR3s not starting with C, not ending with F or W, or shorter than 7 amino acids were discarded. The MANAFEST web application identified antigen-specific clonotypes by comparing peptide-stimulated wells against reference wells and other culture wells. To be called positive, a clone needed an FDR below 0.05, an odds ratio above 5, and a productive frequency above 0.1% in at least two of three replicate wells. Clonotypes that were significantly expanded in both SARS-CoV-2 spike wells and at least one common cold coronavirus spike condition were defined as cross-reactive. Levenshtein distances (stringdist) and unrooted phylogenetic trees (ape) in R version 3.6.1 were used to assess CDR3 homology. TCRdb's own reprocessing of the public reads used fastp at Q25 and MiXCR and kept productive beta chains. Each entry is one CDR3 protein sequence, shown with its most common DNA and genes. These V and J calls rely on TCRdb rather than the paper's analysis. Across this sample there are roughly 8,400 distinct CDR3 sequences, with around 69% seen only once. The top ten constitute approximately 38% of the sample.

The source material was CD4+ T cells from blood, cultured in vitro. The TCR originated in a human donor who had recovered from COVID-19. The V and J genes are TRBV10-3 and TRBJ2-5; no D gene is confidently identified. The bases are TGTGCCATCAAGCATGGGGATAGGGACCAAGAGACCCAGTACTTC. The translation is CAIKHGDRDQETQYF.